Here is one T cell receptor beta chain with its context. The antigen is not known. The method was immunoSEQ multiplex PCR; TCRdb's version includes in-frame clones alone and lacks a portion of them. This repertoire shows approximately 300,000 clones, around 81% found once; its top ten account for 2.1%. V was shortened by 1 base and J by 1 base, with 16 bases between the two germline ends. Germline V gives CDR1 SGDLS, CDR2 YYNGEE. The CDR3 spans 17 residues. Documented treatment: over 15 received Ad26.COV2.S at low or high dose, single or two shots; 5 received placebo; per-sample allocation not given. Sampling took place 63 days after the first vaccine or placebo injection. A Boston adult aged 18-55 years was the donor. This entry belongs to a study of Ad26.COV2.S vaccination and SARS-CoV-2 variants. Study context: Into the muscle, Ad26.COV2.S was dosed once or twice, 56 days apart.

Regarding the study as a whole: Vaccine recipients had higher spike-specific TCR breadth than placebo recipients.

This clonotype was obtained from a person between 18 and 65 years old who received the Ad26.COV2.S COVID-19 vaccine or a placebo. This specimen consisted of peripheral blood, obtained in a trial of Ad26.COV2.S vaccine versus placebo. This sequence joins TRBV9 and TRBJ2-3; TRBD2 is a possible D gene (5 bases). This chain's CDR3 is CASSVSGFWRGTDTQYF. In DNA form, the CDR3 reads TGTGCCAGCAGCGTATCGGGTTTCTGGCGGGGCACAGATACGCAGTATTTT.